Following are 22 T cell receptor beta chains from one sample sequenced in a study of control samples from healthy donors and cancer patients. The table came from immunoSEQ multiplex PCR; TCRdb's copy has only in-frame clones and leaves some out. The sample lists over 85,000 clones; over 75% were seen once. Sequenced: PBMCs. These receptors originate from a woman aged 55-69 years with lung cancer.

The rearrangement uses TRBV5-4 and TRBJ2-4; TRBD2 agrees at 12 bases. The V gene end was trimmed by 9 bases and the J gene end by 1 base; junction bases not matched to a gene: 2. Germline CDR1 SGHNT, CDR2 YYREEE (reference sequence). This CDR3 comprises 14 residues. The CDR3 bases are TGTGCCATAGGGACTAGCGGGGCCAAAAACATTCAGTACTTC. This codes for CAIGTSGAKNIQYF.

The sample holds a few counts of this clone. V is TRBV7-9 and J is TRBJ2-5, with D unresolved. The CDR3 is 12 residues long. CDR1 is SEHNR, CDR2 FQNEAQ, per germline (reference sequence). V was cut by 7 bases and J by 2 bases, with 8 bases left in between. The chain's CDR3 is CASNAVQETQYF. The DNA for the CDR3 is TGTGCCAGCAACGCAGTTCAAGAGACCCAGTACTTC.

The J gene is TRBJ2-1, the V gene TRBV5-1; 9 bases match TRBD2. J was trimmed by 9 bases and V by 0 bases; bases with no gene match: 7. CDR3 length: 15 residues. Per the germline V gene, CDR1 is SGHRS and CDR2 is YFSETQ. In DNA form, the CDR3 reads TGCGCCAGCAGCTTGGGTAGCGGGAGCGGGAGTGAGCAGTTCTTC. This encodes CASSLGSGSGSEQFF.

The chain uses TRBV6-2 or TRBV6-3 and TRBJ2-7; 8 positions match TRBD2. V was clipped by 6 bases and J by 7 bases; unmatched bases: 11. The CDR3 has 14 amino acids. Germline V gives CDR1 MNHEY, CDR2 SVGEGT. CDR3: CASRPSGRSGEQYF. The CDR3 nucleotides are TGTGCCAGCAGACCTAGCGGGCGCTCGGGGGAGCAGTACTTC.

The V call is TRBV20-1, the J call TRBJ2-2; no clear D gene. V was pared by 0 bases and J by 7 bases, with 3 bases between. Germline V gene sequence: CDR1 DFQATT, CDR2 SNEGSKA (reference sequence). This CDR3 is built from 11 residues. The DNA for the CDR3 is TGCAGTGCTAGAGAACACGGGGAGCTGTTTTTT. It is translated as CSAREHGELFF.

This chain uses TRBV5-1 with TRBJ2-5; unclear D gene. V was shortened by 5 bases and J by 0 bases, with 14 bases between the two germline ends. The V gene's germline CDR1 is SGHRS and CDR2 YFSETQ. The CDR3 runs 15 residues. Here the CDR3 reads CASRKESQYQETQYF. CDR3 in DNA: TGCGCCAGCAGGAAAGAGAGCCAGTACCAAGAGACCCAGTACTTC.

The rearrangement links TRBV28 to TRBJ2-4; D not certain. With 6 bases removed from V and 3 bases from J, the gap between germline ends came to 15 bases. This CDR3 has 15 residues. Per the germline V gene, CDR1 is MDHEN and CDR2 is SYDVKM. CDR3 sequence (DNA): TGTGCCAGCAGCTCCCCCGTAGGGTTCAAAAACATTCAGTACTTC. This translates into CASSSPVGFKNIQYF.

The chain joins TRBV6-5 to TRBJ2-3; TRBD1 agrees at 11 bases. The CDR3 sequence is 15 residues long. With V trimmed by 10 bases and J by 5 bases, 11 bases remained unmatched. Germline CDR1 is MNHEY and CDR2 is SVGAGI. The CDR3 DNA is TGTGCCACCTTACCCGGGACAGGGGGAAGAGATACGCAGTATTTT. Protein: CATLPGTGGRDTQYF.

The CDR3 is CASSMTGTLSYEQYF. CDR3 DNA: TGTGCCAGCAGTATGACAGGTACACTCTCCTACGAGCAGTACTTC. The chain combines TRBV2 with TRBJ2-7; D is possibly TRBD1 (6 bases). The CDR3 length is 15 residues. Germline V gene data show CDR1 as SNHLY and CDR2 as FYNNEI. V was clipped by 5 bases and J by 0 bases, with 14 bases between them.

The V call is TRBV6-5, the J call TRBJ1-2; D unresolved. The V and J ends lost 6 bases and 2 bases respectively, with 16 bases between them. The CDR3 is 15 amino acids. Germline CDR1 MNHEY, CDR2 SVGAGI. For the CDR3, the DNA is TGTGCCAGCAGGTCTATGGGCAGGCAGAACTATGGCTACACCTTC. Its translation is CASRSMGRQNYGYTF.

The V gene is TRBV29-1, the J gene TRBJ1-1; no reliable D call. V lost 3 bases, J lost 5 bases, and 13 bases lay in between. The germline gives CDR1 SQVTM, CDR2 ANQGSEA. This CDR3 contains 13 residues. CDR3 sequence: CSVEVSARTEAFF. In DNA form, the CDR3 reads TGCAGCGTTGAGGTTTCGGCCCGGACTGAAGCTTTCTTT.

The chain employs TRBV29-1 and TRBJ2-1; 12 bases map to TRBD2. The V segment lost 5 bases and the J segment 6 bases; nucleotides outside the gene matches: 8. Germline lookup yields CDR1 SQVTM and CDR2 ANQGSEA. The length of the CDR3 is 15 residues. The CDR3 region is CSVSPGLAGLNEQFF. The CDR3 DNA sequence: TGCAGCGTTTCCCCAGGACTAGCGGGGCTCAATGAGCAGTTCTTC.

The V and J genes are TRBV5-6 and TRBJ1-1; D is ambiguous. With 0 bases removed from V and 5 bases from J, the gap between germline ends came to 14 bases. Per germline, CDR1 SGHDT and CDR2 YYEEEE. The CDR3 has 15 amino acids. The chain's CDR3 is CASSLDRGMSTEAFF. CDR3 bases: TGTGCCAGCAGCTTGGATCGGGGAATGAGTACTGAAGCTTTCTTT.

V gene TRBV6-2 or TRBV6-3 combines with J gene TRBJ2-5, with 9 bases fitting TRBD1. CDR1 is MNHEY and CDR2 is SVGEGT in the germline V gene. CDR3 size: 15 residues. The ends lost 5 bases at V and 5 bases at J; junction bases unmatched: 9. CDR3 DNA: TGTGCCAGCAGTACCCGGGACAGGGAGGACGAGACCCAGTACTTC. Translating it yields CASSTRDREDETQYF.

The CDR3 DNA reads TGTGCCAGCAGCTCCCCGACAGGGAATTACCAAGAGACCCAGTACTTC. It specifies CASSSPTGNYQETQYF. The chain combines TRBV5-4 with TRBJ2-5; 7 bases line up with TRBD1. The CDR3 runs to 16 residues. V was clipped by 3 bases and J by 0 bases; unmatched bases: 8. From germline, CDR1 is SGHNT and CDR2 YYREEE (reference sequence).

The chain uses TRBV11-3 and TRBJ1-1; D uncertain. CDR1 is SGHNT, CDR2 YENEEA, per germline. This CDR3 has 13 amino acids. With 4 bases removed from V and 0 bases from J, the gap between germline ends came to 6 bases. The CDR3 DNA sequence: TGTGCCAGCAGCTCCGAAGTGAACACTGAAGCTTTCTTT. Translation: CASSSEVNTEAFF. Filled out from reference TRBV11-3 and TRBJ1-1, the complete variable domain reads EAGVVQSPRYKIIEKKQPVAFWCNPISGHNTLYWYLQNLGQGPELLIRYENEEAVDDSQLPKDRFSAERLKGVDSTLKIQPAELGDSAVYLCASSSEVNTEAFFGQGTRLTVV.

The J gene is TRBJ1-3, the V gene TRBV7-2, with D uncertain. V lost 1 base and J lost 4, with 11 bases in between. Germline CDR1 reads SGHTA; CDR2 reads FQGNSA. The CDR3 extends over 15 amino acids. The CDR3 loop reads CASSLDYGLGNTIYF. CDR3 coding DNA: TGTGCCAGCAGCTTAGACTATGGGTTGGGAAACACCATATATTTT.

The chain couples TRBV7-9 to TRBJ1-6, with D perhaps matching TRBD1 (6 bases). The CDR3 runs 13 residues. Germline V gene data show CDR1 as SEHNR and CDR2 as FQNEAQ (reference sequence). The V gene lost 11 bases and the J gene lost 5 bases, with 13 bases spanning the gap. CDR3 bases: TGTGCCGCCGCCCGACAGGATAATTCACCCCTCCACTTT. It is translated as CAAARQDNSPLHF.

The chain joins TRBV19 to TRBJ1-4, with D unclear. V lost 10 bases and J 4 bases, leaving 13 bases between the germline ends. The CDR3 covers 13 residues. The germline V gene has CDR1 LNHDA and CDR2 SQIVND (reference sequence). The CDR3 DNA follows: TGTGCCACAAACCGGGGAATTAATGAAAAACTGTTTTTT. It encodes CATNRGINEKLFF.

The V call is TRBV12-5, the J call TRBJ1-1, with D possibly TRBD1 on 5 matching bases. Trimming pared 7 bases from V and 1 base from J, leaving 13 bases between. The CDR3 loop spans 14 amino acids. Germline V gives CDR1 LGHNT, CDR2 FRNRAP. This chain's CDR3 is CASEPGGANTEAFF. The CDR3 DNA follows: TGTGCTAGTGAACCCGGGGGAGCGAACACTGAAGCTTTCTTT.

The J gene is TRBJ2-7, the V gene TRBV2; a possible D gene is TRBD1 (6 bases). Germline V gene sequence: CDR1 SNHLY, CDR2 FYNNEI. Trimming stripped 6 bases from V and 3 bases from J, with 9 bases between. CDR3 length: 12 residues. CDR3 amino acids: CASREGVYEQYF. The CDR3 region has the DNA TGTGCCAGCAGAGAGGGGGTCTACGAGCAGTACTTC. Filled out from reference TRBV2 and TRBJ2-7, the complete variable domain reads EPEVTQTPSHQVTQMGQEVILRCVPISNHLYFYWYRQILGQKVEFLVSFYNNEISEKSEIFDDQFSVERPDGSNFTLKIRSTKLEDSAMYFCASREGVYEQYFGPGTRLTVT.

The V and J genes are TRBV4-2 and TRBJ2-1; D remains ambiguous. V lost 0 bases to trimming and J lost 0 bases, with 12 bases between them. The CDR3 runs 17 residues. Germline lookup yields CDR1 LGHNA and CDR2 YNFKEQ. The CDR3 nucleotides read TGTGCCAGCAGCCAAGAGGCCGGGCATAGCTCCTACAATGAGCAGTTCTTC. It is translated as CASSQEAGHSSYNEQFF.